This T cell receptor (beta chain) was recovered during a study of beta chain features in type 1 diabetes. The study, taken as a whole, reports: Equally in patients and controls, shorter templates might have been favored by PCR. Cells with high TCR expression could be over-represented when cDNA is sequenced.

Germline assignment: CDR1 LNHDA and CDR2 SQIVND (reference sequence). V was clipped by 5 bases and J by 5 bases; unmatched bases: 5. This CDR3 contains 16 residues. Naive, central memory, regulatory and stem cell-like memory cells within the CD4+ compartment were sorted using CD45RO/CCR7/CD25/CD127/CD95/CD27. This clone occurred a few times. Its antigen is unknown. TCRB transcripts that were expressed got sequenced, as all of the isolated RNA had been reverse transcribed. Sequencing was performed with immunoSEQ multiplex PCR; in TCRdb, only in-frame clones are kept and a portion is missing. The sample contains around 150,000 clones, 6.9% of which appear only once.

Sequences were obtained from central memory CD4+ T cells from blood. The gene calls are TRBV19 and TRBJ2-4; 14 nucleotides line up with TRBD2. The sequence derives from a woman in her 30s in good health. CDR3 sequence reads: CASSQGLAGGQNIQYF. CDR3 coding DNA: TGTGCCAGTAGTCAAGGACTAGCGGGGGGACAAAACATTCAGTACTTC.